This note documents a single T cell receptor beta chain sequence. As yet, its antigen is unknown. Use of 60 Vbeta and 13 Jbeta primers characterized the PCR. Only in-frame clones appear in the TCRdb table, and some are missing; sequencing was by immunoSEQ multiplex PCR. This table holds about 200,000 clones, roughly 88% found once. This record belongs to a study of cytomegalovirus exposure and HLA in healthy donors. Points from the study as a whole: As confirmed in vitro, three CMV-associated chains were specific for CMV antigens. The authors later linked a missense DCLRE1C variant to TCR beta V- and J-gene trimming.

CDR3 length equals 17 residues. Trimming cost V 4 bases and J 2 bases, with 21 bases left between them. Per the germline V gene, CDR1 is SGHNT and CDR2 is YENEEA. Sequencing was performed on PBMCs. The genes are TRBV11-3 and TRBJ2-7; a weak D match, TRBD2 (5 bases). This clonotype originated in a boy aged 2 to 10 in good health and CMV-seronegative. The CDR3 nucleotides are TGTGCCAGCAGCTATGGGAGTAGTCGGGCCCGAACCTACGAGCAGTACTTC. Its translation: CASSYGSSRARTYEQYF. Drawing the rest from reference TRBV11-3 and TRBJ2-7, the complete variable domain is EAGVVQSPRYKIIEKKQPVAFWCNPISGHNTLYWYLQNLGQGPELLIRYENEEAVDDSQLPKDRFSAERLKGVDSTLKIQPAELGDSAVYLCASSYGSSRARTYEQYFGPGTRLTVT.